The TCR beta chain under discussion was sequenced for a study of cytotoxic CD8 clonotypes in ibrutinib-treated CLL. Sequencing was performed with immunoSEQ multiplex PCR; in TCRdb, only in-frame clones are kept and a portion is missing. The sample consists of more than 140,000 clones, 70% to 85% of them appearing once. The CDR3 extends over 14 amino acids. Trimming pared 2 bases from V and 5 bases from J, leaving 9 bases between. Germline V lookup: CDR1 MNHNY, CDR2 SVGAGI (reference sequence). Sequenced material: PBMCs, taken after 12 months of ibrutinib treatment. The source is a human donor with chronic lymphocytic leukemia. The chain links TRBV6-6 to TRBJ2-2; D assignment may be TRBD1 or TRBD2 (5 bases each). The CDR3 here is CASSYHGATGELFF. DNA for the CDR3: TGTGCCAGCAGTTACCACGGGGCTACCGGGGAGCTGTTTTTT.